The 27 T cell receptor beta chains given below trace back to one sample, sequenced in a study of T cells in Graves' hyperthyroidism and ophthalmopathy. Using RNA transcripts as the source, TCR beta CDR3 regions were amplified. The HTBI set primed first-round TCR CDR3 RT-PCR. MiXCR was run by TCRdb on the multiplex PCR reads, yielding one entry per CDR3 protein. The sample shows roughly 580,000 distinct CDR3 sequences, roughly 14% of them seen only once. The material sequenced was blood. These receptors were collected from a woman between 25 and 40 years old with Graves' hyperthyroidism that later progressed to Graves' ophthalmopathy.

The table lists this clonotype with many counts. The chain combines TRBV6-1 with TRBJ2-3; 7 positions match TRBD1. V trimming: 6 bases; J trimming: 1 base; junction bases outside the gene matches: 7. Germline loops: CDR1 MNHNS, CDR2 SASEGT. The CDR3 is 15 amino acids. CDR3 sequence reads: CASSTAQGGTDTQYF. The CDR3, as DNA: TGTGCCAGCAGCACCGCGCAGGGGGGCACAGATACGCAGTATTTT.

This clonotype was seen a few times. This chain links TRBV7-9 with TRBJ1-5, with 7 bases identical to TRBD1. Germline CDR1 and CDR2: SEHNR and FQNEAQ (reference sequence). This CDR3 region has 18 residues. Losses at the gene ends were 6 bases for V and 5 bases for J; bases not matched to a gene: 19. This chain's CDR3 is CASRCDRAKHSRDQPQHF. DNA of the CDR3: TGTGCCAGCAGGTGTGACAGGGCCAAACATTCGAGGGATCAGCCCCAGCATTTT.

This clonotype was detected only once. The rearrangement links TRBV19 to TRBJ1-1; TRBD1 might be the D (5 bases). The V end was cut by 7 bases, the J end by 13 bases, with 16 bases between. This CDR3 comprises 11 residues. The germline V gene has CDR1 LNHDA and CDR2 SQIVND (reference sequence). CDR3 amino acids: CASKDQGPNFF. The CDR3 bases are TGTGCCAGTAAGGATCAGGGCCCGAATTTCTTT.

This clonotype was recorded many times. V usage is TRBV29-1 and J usage is TRBJ1-6; the D gene is possibly TRBD1 (6 bases). Germline-derived CDR1 and CDR2 are SQVTM and ANQGSEA. There are 12 residues in the CDR3. Trimming left V 6 bases short and J 7 bases short, with 10 bases between. Here the CDR3 reads CSVNRVNSPLHF. The DNA for the CDR3 is TGCAGCGTAAACAGGGTGAATTCACCCCTCCACTTT.

This clonotype was recorded many times. This chain uses TRBV30 with TRBJ1-1, with a weak D call TRBD1 (5 bases). The CDR3 loop spans 15 amino acids. Germline lookup yields CDR1 GTSNPN and CDR2 SVGIG (reference sequence). The germline V and J ends were trimmed by 7 bases and 0 bases, with 18 bases remaining between them. CDR3 protein: CAFRVWGDLNTEAFF. As DNA, the CDR3 is TGTGCCTTCAGGGTGTGGGGAGACCTGAACACTGAAGCTTTCTTT.

This clonotype has ten or more counts. V and J are TRBV7-3 and TRBJ1-1, with a weak D call TRBD1 (6 bases). V shed 4 bases and J shed 4 bases, with 16 bases lying between them. The germline V gene has CDR1 SGHTA and CDR2 FQGTGA. The CDR3 loop spans 15 amino acids. The CDR3 bases are TGTGCCAGCAGCTGGATCGGGACACCGGGCACTGAAGCTTTCTTT. This gives the protein CASSWIGTPGTEAFF.

In its sample, this clonotype was seen many times. The chain joins TRBV12-3 or TRBV12-4 to TRBJ2-1; possibly TRBD2 for D (6 bases). There are 14 residues in the CDR3. Trimming left V 5 bases short and J 4 bases short, with 12 bases between. The CDR3 loop reads CASSGNREYNEQFF. Here the CDR3 DNA reads TGTGCCAGCAGTGGAAACCGGGAGTACAATGAGCAGTTCTTC.

This clonotype has a count of ten or more. The chain carries TRBV7-2 and TRBJ2-3; unclear D gene. V dropped 1 base and J dropped 1 base, with 3 bases sitting between them. The CDR3 loop spans 13 amino acids. Germline CDR1 and CDR2: SGHTA and FQGNSA. CDR3 amino acids: CASSLVGTDTQYF. DNA of the CDR3: TGTGCCAGCAGCTTAGTCGGCACAGATACGCAGTATTTT.

This clonotype was found a few times. The J gene is TRBJ2-3, the V gene TRBV20-1; maybe TRBD1 (7 bases). The V end was cut by 6 bases, the J end by 1 base, with 17 bases between. Germline-derived CDR1 and CDR2 are DFQATT and SNEGSKA (reference sequence). The CDR3 runs to 15 residues. The CDR3 sequence: CSARQGGGGTDTQYF. The CDR3 bases are TGCAGTGCGAGACAGGGAGGAGGGGGCACAGATACGCAGTATTTT.

This clonotype was counted only a few times. The genes are TRBV14 and TRBJ2-3; the D is unclear. Germline V gene data show CDR1 as SGHDN and CDR2 as FVKESK. V lost 4 bases and J lost 6, with 14 bases in between. The CDR3 totals 14 residues. The CDR3 is CASSLNPLKDTQYF. Here the CDR3 DNA reads TGTGCCAGCAGCCTAAACCCCTTGAAGGATACGCAGTATTTT.

The rearrangement uses TRBV18 and TRBJ2-7; D may be TRBD1 or TRBD2 (6 bases each). This CDR3 contains 16 residues. With 3 bases removed from V and 1 base from J, the gap between germline ends came to 16 bases. Germline V CDR1 and CDR2: KGHSH, LQKENI. The CDR3 protein is CASSPGGGKGSYEQYF. The CDR3 bases are TGTGCCAGCTCACCCGGGGGCGGGAAAGGGTCCTACGAGCAGTACTTC.

This clonotype was observed at least ten times. The chain recombines TRBV11-3 with TRBJ2-7; a weak D match, TRBD2 (5 bases). The germline CDR1 and CDR2 sequences are SGHNT and YENEEA. Between the trimmed V and J ends, which lost 5 bases and 7 bases, there was a span of 18 bases. CDR3 size: 14 residues. CDR3 loop: CASSQAVASNEQYF. The DNA for the CDR3 is TGTGCCAGCAGCCAGGCCGTGGCTAGCAATGAGCAGTACTTC.

The sample holds many counts of this clonotype. DNA for the CDR3: TGTGCCAGCAGTTTAAGCGGACAGGGATATACAGATACGCAGTATTTT. Translation: CASSLSGQGYTDTQYF. This rearrangement joins TRBV28 to TRBJ2-3; 8 bases map to TRBD1. The V and J ends lost 2 bases and 3 bases, in that order; junction bases with no gene match: 7. The germline V gene encodes CDR1 MDHEN and CDR2 SYDVKM. This CDR3 region has 16 residues.

The sample holds many counts of this clonotype. The V and J genes are TRBV6-1 and TRBJ1-5; D not certain. The V and J ends lost 3 bases and 0 bases respectively, with 9 bases between them. From germline, CDR1 is MNHNS and CDR2 SASEGT. The CDR3 length is 15 residues. The CDR3 is CASSDGQVSNQPQHF. CDR3 nucleotide sequence: TGTGCCAGCAGTGACGGGCAGGTTAGCAATCAGCCCCAGCATTTT.

The chain joins TRBV20-1 to TRBJ2-3; no clear D gene. In germline, CDR1 is DFQATT, CDR2 SNEGSKA (reference sequence). The length of the CDR3 is 12 residues. V dropped 7 bases and J dropped 1 base, with 9 bases sitting between them. CDR3 sequence: CSVRKGTDTQYF. The CDR3 region has the DNA TGCAGTGTCAGGAAAGGCACAGATACGCAGTATTTT.

The chain uses TRBV6-1 and TRBJ1-5; a possible D gene is TRBD1 (6 bases). V gave up 5 bases and J gave up 7 bases, with 18 bases separating them. The V gene's germline CDR1 is MNHNS and CDR2 SASEGT. The CDR3 sequence is 15 residues long. The CDR3 protein is CASSRGAGSGQPQHF. The DNA for the CDR3 is TGTGCCAGCAGTCGGGGGGCAGGGTCAGGGCAGCCCCAGCATTTT.

This clonotype appeared many times. The chain joins TRBV12-3 or TRBV12-4 to TRBJ2-3, with no clear D. V lost 3 bases, J lost 1 base, and 8 bases lay in between. CDR3 length: 14 residues. The CDR3 DNA reads TGTGCCAGCAGTTTGGGGATCCGCACAGATACGCAGTATTTT. As protein: CASSLGIRTDTQYF.

In regard to this clonotype: A much larger clonotype is one base distant, so this may be a read error. The rearrangement links TRBV6-1 to TRBJ2-7; 7 bases agree with TRBD1. With V trimmed by 3 bases and J by 6 bases, 17 bases remained unmatched. Germline values: CDR1 MNHNS, CDR2 SASEGT. This CDR3 is built from 17 residues. Written as DNA, the CDR3 is TGTGCCAGCAGTGAGGGGAATGACAGGGTCTCTCGGAGCGAGCAGTACTTC. As protein: CASSEGNDRVSRSEQYF.

This clonotype has ten or more counts. CDR3 DNA sequence: TGTGCCAGCAGTGGAGTGGCGGGGTACAATGAGCAGTTCTTC. The encoded protein is CASSGVAGYNEQFF. The chain uses TRBV2 and TRBJ2-1; perhaps TRBD2 as D (6 bases). The V end lost 4 bases, the J end lost 4 bases, and 11 bases lay between the germline ends. The CDR3 has 14 amino acids. Looked up from germline, CDR1 is SNHLY and CDR2 is FYNNEI.

The J gene is TRBJ2-1, the V gene TRBV30; 7 nucleotides align to TRBD2. CDR3 size: 14 residues. With 6 bases clipped from V and 3 bases from J, the junction kept 8 bases outside the gene matches. CDR1 GTSNPN and CDR2 SVGIG come from the germline V gene (reference sequence). As DNA, the CDR3 is TGTGCCTGCCGGGGACTACGGGACTACAATGAGCAGTTCTTC. Amino acids: CACRGLRDYNEQFF.

For the CDR3, the DNA is TGTGCCAGCAGCCTACGGGACAGGGACTTCTACGAGCAGTACTTC. Residues: CASSLRDRDFYEQYF. The chain couples TRBV3-1 to TRBJ2-7, with 9 bases matching TRBD1. The V gene end was trimmed by 4 bases and the J gene end by 3 bases; junction bases not matched to a gene: 7. The length of the CDR3 is 15 residues. Per the germline V gene, CDR1 is LGHDT and CDR2 is YNNKEL (reference sequence).

This clonotype was seen repeatedly, ten times or more. This chain connects TRBV3-1 to TRBJ2-7; 8 positions agree with TRBD2. CDR1 and CDR2 from the germline V gene are LGHDT and YNNKEL (reference sequence). This CDR3 has 14 amino acids. The trim removed 4 bases at V and 7 bases at J, leaving 9 bases unmatched. CDR3 protein: CASSPLTGGREQYF. CDR3 in DNA: TGTGCCAGCAGCCCCCTTACGGGAGGGCGGGAGCAGTACTTC.

Ten or more counts support this clonotype. V is TRBV7-2 and J is TRBJ2-3; 11 bases match TRBD2. Germline CDR1 is SGHTA and CDR2 is FQGNSA. After removal of 1 base from V and 1 base from J, the junction contained 1 base not matched to a gene. The CDR3 runs to 16 residues. The chain's CDR3 is CASSLGTSGRTDTQYF. The CDR3 nucleotides read TGTGCCAGCAGCTTAGGGACTAGCGGGCGCACAGATACGCAGTATTTT.

This clonotype has a count of ten or more. The rearrangement uses TRBV7-2 and TRBJ1-2; D is undetermined. The V end lost 4 bases, the J end lost 9 bases, and 12 bases lay between the germline ends. The CDR3 loop spans 12 amino acids. In germline, CDR1 is SGHTA, CDR2 FQGNSA. CDR3 in amino acids: CASSSEVGRYTF. In DNA form, the CDR3 reads TGTGCCAGCAGCTCCGAGGTGGGCCGCTACACCTTC.

This clonotype was seen at least ten times. The chain combines TRBV18 with TRBJ2-5; D might be TRBD2 (6 bases). The germline CDR1 and CDR2 sequences are KGHSH and LQKENI. Between the trimmed V and J ends, which lost 3 bases and 1 base, there was a span of 9 bases. This CDR3 has 14 amino acids. CDR3 sequence reads: CASSPTGVQETQYF. CDR3 DNA sequence: TGTGCCAGCTCACCGACGGGGGTCCAAGAGACCCAGTACTTC.

This clonotype was seen repeatedly, ten times or more. The V and J genes are TRBV19 and TRBJ2-5; TRBD1 might be the D (5 bases). V was trimmed by 6 bases and J by 5 bases, leaving 16 bases between them. This CDR3 region has 14 residues. The germline CDR1 and CDR2 sequences are LNHDA and SQIVND (reference sequence). The CDR3 DNA reads TGTGCCAGTAGCGAAGCAGGGAAACGGGAGACCCAGTACTTC. Its protein product is CASSEAGKRETQYF.

As regards this clonotype: The junction departs from germline at one end; a sequencing error may be responsible. The V and J genes are TRBV18 and TRBJ2-1, with D maybe TRBD2 (5 bases). Looked up from germline, CDR1 is KGHSH and CDR2 is LQKENI. The CDR3 contains 13 residues. Here the CDR3 DNA reads TGTGCCAGCTCACCAGGAGGATACAATGAGCAGCTCTTC. The encoded protein is CASSPGGYNEQLF.